The 20 T cell receptor beta chains below were found in one sample sequenced in a study of blood T cell repertoires in COVID-19. Method: immunoSEQ multiplex PCR; TCRdb's copy keeps in-frame clones and lacks some. The table records around 150,000 clones, 78% of them present only once. The sample consisted of peripheral blood. The source is a man between 60 and 75 years old who had recovered from COVID-19.

CDR3 residues: CASSLLSSTDTQYF. CDR3 nucleotide sequence: TGTGCCAGCAGCCTCCTCTCTAGCACAGATACGCAGTATTTT. V is TRBV7-3 and J is TRBJ2-3; D is uncertain. V was cut by 5 bases and J by 0 bases, with 9 bases left in between. CDR3 length equals 14 residues. CDR1 SGHTA and CDR2 FQGTGA come from the germline V gene.

The chain is built from TRBV7-8 and TRBJ1-3; tentative D call: TRBD1 (6 bases). This CDR3 spans 16 amino acids. The germline V and J ends were trimmed by 5 bases and 4 bases, with 18 bases remaining between them. Looked up from germline, CDR1 is SGHVS and CDR2 is FQNEAQ. The CDR3 sequence: CASSPFRPGDGNTIYF. In nucleotides, the CDR3 is TGTGCCAGCAGCCCCTTCCGGCCAGGGGACGGAAACACCATATATTTT.

This rearrangement joins TRBV5-1 to TRBJ2-1; D call uncertain. V lost 4 bases and J 0 bases, leaving 14 bases between the germline ends. The CDR3 contains 16 residues. The V gene's germline CDR1 is SGHRS and CDR2 YFSETQ. DNA of the CDR3: TGCGCCAGCAGCCCATCGGGTGATAGCTCCTACAATGAGCAGTTCTTC. Translation: CASSPSGDSSYNEQFF.

The chain is built from TRBV28 and TRBJ1-6, with a possible D match to TRBD1 (5 bases). The CDR3 has 16 amino acids. CDR1 MDHEN and CDR2 SYDVKM come from the germline V gene. Trimming took 4 bases from V and 7 from J, leaving 17 bases between them. In DNA form, the CDR3 reads TGTGCCAGCAGTTCAGGGAAAGGATGGGTGAATTCACCCCTCCACTTT. It encodes CASSSGKGWVNSPLHF.

The chain has TRBV5-6 and TRBJ1-1, with D perhaps TRBD1 (5 bases). With 3 bases removed from V and 5 bases from J, the gap between germline ends came to 14 bases. From germline, CDR1 is SGHDT and CDR2 YYEEEE. The CDR3 length is 14 residues. CDR3 nucleotide sequence: TGTGCCAGCAGCTCCAGGGTCCCTGGGACTGAAGCTTTCTTT. This encodes CASSSRVPGTEAFF.

This clone has just one count. The gene calls are TRBV5-8 and TRBJ2-7; 8 bases line up with TRBD1. J was trimmed by 6 bases and V by 2 bases; bases with no gene match: 10. CDR3 length equals 15 residues. Germline-derived CDR1 and CDR2 are SGHTS and YDEGEE. CDR3 amino acids: CASSFDRGRASEQYF. Here the CDR3 DNA reads TGTGCCAGCAGCTTCGACAGGGGCCGAGCCTCCGAGCAGTACTTC.

CDR3 sequence (DNA): TGTGCCAGTAGTATATGGACAGGGAGGAACGGGGAGCTGTTTTTT. This sequence encodes CASSIWTGRNGELFF. The V and J genes are TRBV19 and TRBJ2-2, with TRBD1 matching 8 bases. J gave up 7 bases and V 2 bases, and 6 bases lay outside the gene matches. Germline-derived CDR1 and CDR2 are LNHDA and SQIVND (reference sequence). The CDR3 totals 15 residues. The full variable domain, completed using reference TRBV19 and TRBJ2-2, is DGGITQSPKYLFRKEGQNVTLSCEQNLNHDAMYWYRQDPGQGLRLIYYSQIVNDFQKGDIAEGYSVSREKKESFPLTVTSAQKNPTAFYLCASSIWTGRNGELFFGEGSRLTVL.

CDR3 nucleotide sequence: TGTGCCAGCAGCCGTTTCGGGATGGATGAGCAGTTCTTC. This codes for CASSRFGMDEQFF. V usage is TRBV9 and J usage is TRBJ2-1, with D tentatively TRBD2 (5 bases). V gave up 4 bases and J gave up 8 bases, with 13 bases separating them. Germline-derived CDR1 and CDR2 are SGDLS and YYNGEE. The CDR3 spans 13 residues.

The V call is TRBV27, the J call TRBJ1-6; D uncertain. This CDR3 comprises 17 residues. V was shortened by 3 bases and J by 0 bases, with 12 bases between the two germline ends. From germline, CDR1 is MNHEY and CDR2 SMNVEV (reference sequence). The chain's CDR3 is CASSLDLLSSYNSPLHF. CDR3 DNA sequence: TGTGCCAGCAGTTTGGACTTGCTGAGCTCCTATAATTCACCCCTCCACTTT.

J is TRBJ1-1 and V is TRBV6-5; 7 bases align to TRBD1. CDR1 MNHEY and CDR2 SVGAGI come from the germline V gene. Trimming took 8 bases from V and 5 from J; bases not matched to a gene: 11. There are 14 residues in the CDR3. The CDR3 reads CASGYLTGRTEAFF. DNA for the CDR3: TGTGCCAGCGGATATTTGACAGGGAGGACTGAAGCTTTCTTT.

The chain has TRBV7-2 and TRBJ1-1; D unresolved. The CDR3 consists of 15 residues. Germline assignment: CDR1 SGHTA and CDR2 FQGNSA. V gave up 1 base and J gave up 0 bases, with 9 bases separating them. The DNA of the CDR3 is TGTGCCAGCAGCTTAGGTCTGTTTATGAACACTGAAGCTTTCTTT. Protein sequence: CASSLGLFMNTEAFF.

The chain combines TRBV15 with TRBJ2-1; TRBD2 aligns across 7 bases. The ends lost 7 bases at V and 2 bases at J; junction bases unmatched: 5. Per the germline V gene, CDR1 is LNHNV and CDR2 is YYDKDF (reference sequence). The CDR3 has 14 residues. CDR3 in DNA: TGTGCCACCAAAAAAGCGGGGCCCTACAATGAGCAGTTCTTC. This translates into CATKKAGPYNEQFF.

The chain combines TRBV7-2 with TRBJ1-5, with D possibly TRBD1 on 6 matching bases. Trimming left V 4 bases short and J 4 bases short, with 8 bases between. The CDR3 totals 13 residues. Germline-derived CDR1 and CDR2 are SGHTA and FQGNSA. The CDR3 is CASSSQGNQPQHF. The CDR3 DNA reads TGTGCCAGCAGCTCGCAGGGGAATCAGCCCCAGCATTTT.

This sequence joins TRBV5-4 and TRBJ1-3; tentative D call: TRBD1 (6 bases). CDR3 size: 15 residues. Germline lookup yields CDR1 SGHNT and CDR2 YYREEE (reference sequence). Between the trimmed V and J ends, which lost 4 bases and 2 bases, there was a span of 13 bases. The CDR3, as DNA: TGTGCCAGCAGCCCTCGCGAGGGGGCTGGAAACACCATATATTTT. Protein sequence: CASSPREGAGNTIYF.

The genes are TRBV7-9 and TRBJ2-7; 7 bases line up with TRBD1. Germline V gene lookup returns CDR1 SEHNR and CDR2 FQNEAQ (reference sequence). Unmatched junction bases numbered 10, after V lost 1 base and J lost 4 bases. The CDR3 spans 16 residues. Here the CDR3 DNA reads TGTGCCAGCAGCTTAGATCTGACAGGGATATTATACGAGCAGTACTTC. Amino acids: CASSLDLTGILYEQYF.

V and J are TRBV5-1 and TRBJ1-1; 9 nucleotides align to TRBD1. In germline, CDR1 is SGHRS, CDR2 YFSETQ. Trimming cost V 0 bases and J 1 base; bases outside gene matches: 4. The CDR3 extends over 16 amino acids. The CDR3 protein is CASSLGTGDGNTEAFF. In DNA form, the CDR3 reads TGCGCCAGCAGCTTGGGGACAGGGGACGGGAACACTGAAGCTTTCTTT. Full variable domain (missing parts from reference TRBV5-1 and TRBJ1-1): KAGVTQTPRYLIKTRGQQVTLSCSPISGHRSVSWYQQTPGQGLQFLFEYFSETQRNKGNFPGRFSGRQFSNSRSEMNVSTLELGDSALYLCASSLGTGDGNTEAFFGQGTRLTVV.

The chain uses TRBV9 and TRBJ1-6; 7 bases fit TRBD1. Losses at the gene ends were 3 bases for V and 7 bases for J; bases not matched to a gene: 7. The CDR3 extends over 15 amino acids. The germline V gene encodes CDR1 SGDLS and CDR2 YYNGEE. CDR3: CASSARQGYNSPLHF. CDR3 coding DNA: TGTGCCAGCAGCGCTAGACAGGGCTACAATTCACCCCTCCACTTT.

The rearrangement uses TRBV6-5 and TRBJ2-1; 11 positions match TRBD2. This CDR3 spans 15 amino acids. Germline V gene lookup returns CDR1 MNHEY and CDR2 SVGAGI. The trim removed 6 bases at V and 8 bases at J, leaving 9 bases unmatched. The CDR3 here is CASRPTSGRRDEQFF. CDR3 DNA: TGTGCCAGCAGACCTACTAGCGGGAGACGAGATGAGCAGTTCTTC.

In DNA, the CDR3 is TGCAGCGTTGAGAAGGGGGCGAAGGGCTACACCTTC. Protein: CSVEKGAKGYTF. The chain uses TRBV29-1 and TRBJ1-2, with TRBD1 matching 7 bases. Germline CDR1 and CDR2: SQVTM and ANQGSEA. The J segment lost 8 bases and the V segment lost 3 bases, leaving 6 bases of the junction unmatched. The CDR3 covers 12 residues.

CDR3 nucleotide sequence: TGTGCCAGCAGCTTTGGCGCGGGGGCTGAAGCTTTCTTT. Encoded protein: CASSFGAGAEAFF. This chain joins TRBV7-3 and TRBJ1-1; TRBD1 might be the D (5 bases). V was trimmed by 3 bases and J by 6 bases, leaving 11 bases between them. CDR1 SGHTA and CDR2 FQGTGA come from the germline V gene. There are 13 residues in the CDR3.